These 25 T cell receptor delta chains were all obtained from the same sample, sequenced in a study of gamma-delta chains in newborns, infants, children. TCRdb re-called clones from the reads via CATT. The repertoire holds about 7,600 delta-chain clones, with roughly 0.62% as singletons. The material sequenced was blood. These receptors were obtained from a child who was a newborn, infant or young child, either healthy, febrile or measles-vaccinated (not recorded which).

Relative to its sample, this clone is medium-sized (0.01 to 0.1%). This chain links TRDV2 with TRDJ2; 8 positions match TRDD3. The germline V gene encodes CDR1 GEAIGNYY and CDR2 EKD. The J segment lost 1 base and the V segment lost 0 bases, leaving 9 bases of the junction unmatched. The CDR3 has 18 residues. CDR3 in DNA: TGTGCCTGTGACACCGTTCAGGGGGATATAAATTTGACAGCACAACTCTTCTTT. Its translation: CACDTVQGDINLTAQLFF.

This clone was seen a few times. This likely stems from a read error, as it lies one base from a far larger clone. Other DNA sequences in this specimen translate into the identical CDR3. This chain joins TRDV2 and TRDJ3; 10 bases map to TRDD3. This CDR3 region has 17 residues. The V gene's germline CDR1 is GEAIGNYY and CDR2 EKD. This CDR3 reads CACDNTGGSWGTRQMFF. Written as DNA, the CDR3 is TGTGCCTGTGACAATACTGGGGGATCCTGGGGCACCCGACAGATGTTTTTC.

Details on this clone: Translating this DNA gives a protein that differs at residue 5 from the TCRdb one, which belongs to a much larger clone; a read error is likely, and the protein shown is this translation. The chain uses TRDV2 and TRDJ3; 8 bases match TRDD3. V lost 3 bases, J lost 3 bases, and 12 bases stayed unmatched. This CDR3 has 19 residues. The germline gives CDR1 GEAIGNYY, CDR2 EKD. As DNA, the CDR3 is TGTGCCTGTGACGCGGCTGCGGGGATACATAGCTGGGACACCCGACAGATGTTTTTC. Protein product: CACDAAAGIHSWDTRQMFF.

As concerns this clone: TCRdb lists a protein that is different at residue 10 from the translated DNA; the protein given here uses the DNA translation. The chain carries TRDV3 and TRDJ1, with 9 positions matching TRDD3. CDR3 length equals 20 residues. Trimming removed 2 bases from V and 1 base from J; junction bases left unmatched: 23. Germline CDR1 is TVYSNPD and CDR2 is GDNSRS (reference sequence). CDR3 DNA sequence: TGTGCCTTTGGGAAATTAACTTTGTACTTGGGGATACGATTCACCGATAAACTCATCTTT. Its protein is CAFGKLTLYLGIRFTDKLIF.

With regard to this clone: Given a far larger clone just one base away, this is likely a sequencing read error. This chain joins TRDV2 and TRDJ3, with 9 bases aligning to TRDD3. This CDR3 region has 19 residues. Per the germline V gene, CDR1 is GEAIGNYY and CDR2 is EKD. The trim removed 5 bases at V and 0 bases at J, leaving 10 bases unmatched. CDR3 sequence (DNA): TGTGCCTGTGGCAAACTGGGGGACCGACGCTCCTGGGACACCCGACAGATGTTTTTC. Protein: CACGKLGDRRSWDTRQMFF.

This clone was detected only a few times. A much larger clone is a single base away; this may be a read error. The same CDR3 can be traced to other DNA sequences in this sample. The chain recombines TRDV2 with TRDJ3; 9 bases line up with TRDD3. The length of the CDR3 is 18 residues. Germline-derived CDR1 and CDR2 are GEAIGNYY and EKD. CDR3 bases: TGTGCCTGCGACATAGTGGGGATACGGTCCTGGGACACCCGACAGATGTTTTTC. Translated, it gives CACDIVGIRSWDTRQMFF.

On this clone itself: With a far larger clone one base away, a read error is the likely cause. The genes are TRDV2 and TRDJ3; D perhaps matches TRDD2 (6 bases). Germline CDR1 reads GEAIGNYY; CDR2 reads EKD. The CDR3 is 17 residues long. The CDR3, as DNA: TGTGCCTGTGACACCGTCGGGACTTCCTTGGACACCCGACAGATGTTTTTC. This translates into CACDTVGTSLDTRQMFF.

Details on this clone: A much larger clonotype is one base distant, so this may be a read error. Other DNA sequences of this sample code for an identical CDR3. The chain uses TRDV2 and TRDJ1; TRDD3 aligns across 8 bases. V dropped 2 bases and J dropped 3; count of bases not matched to a gene: 7. The CDR3 is 15 amino acids. The germline CDR1 and CDR2 sequences are GEAIGNYY and EKD. In DNA, the CDR3 is TGTGCCTGTGACAGTACTGGGGGGTACGCCGATAAACTCATCTTT. It is translated as CACDSTGGYADKLIF.

Only a few counts were recorded for this clone. A far more abundant clone sits one base away, making this likely a read error. The gene calls are TRDV2 and TRDJ1; 10 nucleotides align to TRDD3. J was trimmed by 1 base and V by 5 bases; bases with no gene match: 6. CDR3 size: 15 residues. Germline V gene lookup returns CDR1 GEAIGNYY and CDR2 EKD. The CDR3 coding sequence is TGTGCCTGTGTCGTACTGGGGGATTTCACCGATAAACTCATCTTT. This translates into CACVVLGDFTDKLIF.

There are a few counts of this clone. A read error may be the cause here, since a much bigger clone is one base away. The chain has TRDV2 and TRDJ3; 11 nucleotides agree with TRDD3. Germline V CDR1 and CDR2: GEAIGNYY, EKD. V was pared by 3 bases and J by 0 bases, with 18 bases of the junction left unmatched. The CDR3 spans 23 residues. CDR3 nucleotides: TGTGCCTGTGACCCCGTTGGGTGGGGGATACGCGACGGTAGCTCCTGGGACACCCGACAGATGTTTTTC. Residues: CACDPVGWGIRDGSSWDTRQMFF.

This clone was counted only a few times. Given a much more abundant clone one base away, this may be a read error. This rearrangement joins TRDV2 to TRDJ3; D may be TRDD3 (6 bases). Germline CDR1 and CDR2: GEAIGNYY and EKD. The length of the CDR3 is 17 residues. The CDR3 DNA sequence: TGTGCCTGTGACTTTACTGGGAGCTCCTGTGACACCCGACAGATGTTTTTC. It codes for CACDFTGSSCDTRQMFF.

This clone was seen more than once but under ten times. This sequence is one base from a far larger clone and is likely a read error. J is TRDJ2 and V is TRDV2; D may be TRDD3 (5 bases). CDR3 size: 17 residues. V was cut by 5 bases and J by 0 bases, with 18 bases left in between. CDR1 is GEAIGNYY, CDR2 EKD, per germline. The CDR3 is CACVSLGGLALTAQLFF. Written as DNA, the CDR3 is TGTGCCTGTGTCAGCCTGGGTGGATTGGCTTTGACAGCACAACTCTTCTTT.

This clone was observed a handful of times. Since a much larger clone is just one base distant, this may be a read error. The chain uses TRDV2 and TRDJ2; 9 bases are shared with TRDD3. This CDR3 is 15 amino acids long. CDR1 GEAIGNYY and CDR2 EKD come from the germline V gene. The CDR3 coding sequence is TGTGCCTGTGACAAAATGGGGGATAGAACAGCACAACCCTTCTTT. This codes for CACDKMGDRTAQPFF.

This clone was detected a few times. This is likely an artifact of a read error, given a far larger clone one base away. CDR3 region: CACDTWGSSWDTRRMFF. CDR3 in DNA: TGTGCCTGTGACACCTGGGGGAGCTCCTGGGACACCCGACGGATGTTTTTC. This sequence joins TRDV2 and TRDJ3; the match to TRDD3 covers 7 bases. CDR3 size: 17 residues. The germline V gene encodes CDR1 GEAIGNYY and CDR2 EKD.

As to this clone: A single base is all that separates this from a far larger clone, so a read error is likely. V gene TRDV2 combines with J gene TRDJ1; 9 bases agree with TRDD3. The CDR3 sequence is 14 residues long. CDR1 is GEAIGNYY and CDR2 is EKD in the germline V gene. DNA for the CDR3: TGTGCCTGTGACGTACTGGGGGACACCGATAGACTCATCTTT. This gives the protein CACDVLGDTDRLIF.

This clone was seen a handful of times. The chain couples TRDV2 to TRDJ2; TRDD3 aligns across 11 bases. CDR1 is GEAIGNYY and CDR2 is EKD in the germline V gene. Unmatched junction bases numbered 6, after V lost 3 bases and J lost 1 base. This CDR3 has 17 amino acids. The DNA of the CDR3 is TGTGCCTGTGACGCCGTACTGGGGGATATTTTGACAGCACAACTCTTCTTT. Amino acid sequence: CACDAVLGDILTAQLFF.

This clone showed up just a few times. This likely reflects a read error, since a far larger clone is one base away. In the same sample, other DNA sequences code for this CDR3. The rearrangement uses TRDV2 and TRDJ1; TRDD3 aligns across 11 bases. The length of the CDR3 is 14 residues. Germline V CDR1 and CDR2: GEAIGNYY, EKD. V dropped 4 bases and J dropped 3; count of bases not matched to a gene: 3. CDR3: CACDTWGIPDKLIF. The CDR3 nucleotides are TGTGCCTGTGATACCTGGGGGATACCCGATAAACTCATCTTT.

This clone was seen more than once but under ten times. The TCRdb protein comes from a much larger clone and disagrees with this DNA's translation at residue 10, likely due to a read error; the protein given here is derived from the DNA. This chain connects TRDV2 to TRDJ3; D is possibly TRDD3 (6 bases). The CDR3 totals 18 residues. Germline loops: CDR1 GEAIGNYY, CDR2 EKD. With 3 bases removed from V and 4 bases from J, the gap between germline ends came to 18 bases. In nucleotides, the CDR3 is TGTGCCTGTGACCGACTACTGGGCTCTACGTGGGACACCCGACAGATGTTTTTC. It yields the protein CACDRLLGSTWDTRQMFF.

This clone is classed as medium-sized (0.01 to 0.1%). Other DNA sequences in this sample translate to the same CDR3. The J gene is TRDJ3, the V gene TRDV2, with 11 positions matching TRDD3. This CDR3 has 17 amino acids. Germline V gene lookup returns CDR1 GEAIGNYY and CDR2 EKD. With V trimmed by 3 bases and J by 4 bases, 4 bases remained unmatched. CDR3 DNA: TGTGCCTGTGACGTACTGGGGGATATTTGGGACACCCGACAGATGTTTTTC. It translates to CACDVLGDIWDTRQMFF.

In this sample, this clone is medium-sized (0.01 to 0.1%). This same CDR3 is encoded by further DNA sequences in the sample. V usage is TRDV2 and J usage is TRDJ3, with D maybe TRDD3 (6 bases). The CDR3 consists of 18 residues. Germline V lookup: CDR1 GEAIGNYY, CDR2 EKD. Deletions cut 0 bases from V and 0 bases from J, with 11 bases between. CDR3 protein: CACDTGWGSSWDTRQMFF. CDR3 coding DNA: TGTGCCTGTGACACCGGCTGGGGAAGCTCCTGGGACACCCGACAGATGTTTTTC.

Sample share makes this clone medium-sized. The chain links TRDV2 to TRDJ3; TRDD3 matches at 8 bases. The CDR3 consists of 18 residues. Germline CDR1 reads GEAIGNYY; CDR2 reads EKD. Unmatched junction bases numbered 5, after V lost 2 bases and J lost 0 bases. The CDR3 spells CACDNVLGVSWDTRQMFF. CDR3 sequence (DNA): TGTGCCTGTGACAACGTACTGGGGGTCTCCTGGGACACCCGACAGATGTTTTTC.

By share of the sample, this clone is medium-sized. The rearrangement uses TRDV2 and TRDJ3, with 8 bases aligning to TRDD3. The V segment lost 0 bases and the J segment 0 bases; nucleotides outside the gene matches: 6. CDR1 and CDR2 from the germline V gene are GEAIGNYY and EKD. This CDR3 comprises 19 residues. The CDR3 sequence: CACDTWGIPSSWDTRQMFF. CDR3 bases: TGTGCCTGTGACACCTGGGGGATCCCGAGCTCCTGGGACACCCGACAGATGTTTTTC.

This clone was counted a few times. This DNA's translation differs at residue 7 from TCRdb's protein, which comes from a much larger clone; a read error is likely, and the protein shown is translated from the DNA. The gene calls are TRDV2 and TRDJ3; TRDD3 might be the D (6 bases). In germline, CDR1 is GEAIGNYY, CDR2 EKD. This CDR3 is built from 18 residues. Trimming removed 2 bases from V and 0 bases from J, with 13 bases in between. The DNA of the CDR3 is TGTGCCTGTGACAGTACTGAGGGATACTCCTGGGACACCCGACAGATGTTTTTC. This sequence encodes CACDSTEGYSWDTRQMFF.

Many counts were recorded for this clone. This likely stems from a read error, as it lies one base from a far larger clone. J is TRDJ2 and V is TRDV2, with TRDD3 matching 8 bases. This CDR3 has 14 residues. The germline V gene has CDR1 GEAIGNYY and CDR2 EKD. The ends lost 0 bases at V and 5 bases at J; junction bases unmatched: 1. The CDR3 coding sequence is TGTGCCTGTGACACCCGGGGGATAACAGCACAACTCTTCTTT. This translates into CACDTRGITAQLFF.

Turning to this clone: This is likely an artifact of a read error, given a far larger clone one base away. This CDR3 is also generated by other DNA sequences in the sample. V and J are TRDV2 and TRDJ3; 11 positions agree with TRDD3. Germline-derived CDR1 and CDR2 are GEAIGNYY and EKD. The CDR3 has 18 amino acids. The CDR3 coding sequence is TGTGCCTGCGACAATACTGGGGGATACTCCTGGGACACCCGACAGATGTTTTTC. Encoded protein: CACDNTGGYSWDTRQMFF.